This TCR beta chain appears in the sequencing data of a study of blood T cell repertoires in COVID-19. Assay: immunoSEQ multiplex PCR; the TCRdb copy retains only in-frame clones and omits some. The table includes over 350,000 clones, around 89% detected once. In germline, CDR1 is SGHNT, CDR2 YYREEE (reference sequence). V was clipped by 1 base and J by 2 bases; unmatched bases: 5. This CDR3 comprises 16 residues. This receptor was taken from a woman aged 30 to 39 with acute COVID-19. The chain carries TRBV5-4 and TRBJ2-3, with 9 bases matching TRBD2. The specimen was PBMCs or T cells enriched from blood (not recorded which). The CDR3 loop is CASSLYSGGPTDTQYF. The DNA for the CDR3 is TGTGCCAGCAGCTTGTATAGCGGGGGACCCACAGATACGCAGTATTTT.